These T cell receptor beta chains were read from a single sample in a study of low-dose radiotherapy and immunotherapy resistance in tumors. TCRdb reanalysed the reads using MiXCR and keeps one entry per CDR3 protein. This table holds about 39,000 distinct CDR3 sequences, about 20% found once. The sequencing used PBMCs, collected after low-dose radiotherapy plus immunotherapy. All receptors come from a female donor with ovarian cancer. Each CDR3 is given with its conserved first and last residue. A D gene is named only where the DNA matches it firmly. Some rows mark clone size as missing; the rest say once, few, many or name a class of expanded clone.

V	size	J	D	length	DNA	CDR3
TRBV28	.	TRBJ2-1	.	11	TGTGCCAGCAGTTCCTTGGAGGAGCAGTTCTTC	CASSSLEEQFF
TRBV9	many	TRBJ2-7	.	15	TGTGCCAGCAGCGCGTCAGGGGTACCTTCCTACGAGCAGTACTTC	CASSASGVPSYEQYF
TRBV27	many	TRBJ1-2	TRBD1	13	TGTGCCAGCAGTTTTGGACAGGGAGGCGGCTACACCTTC	CASSFGQGGGYTF
TRBV7-2	.	TRBJ1-1	.	13	TGTGCCAGCAGCTACCGGGGGGCGGATGAAGCTTTCTTT	CASSYRGADEAFF
TRBV27	many	TRBJ2-3	.	15	TGTGCCAGCAGCCGTTGGGGAGGTGGGGCAGATACGCAGTATTTT	CASSRWGGGADTQYF
TRBV30	few	TRBJ1-4	TRBD1	14	TGTGCCTGCCGACAGGGAAAACCTAATGAAAAACTGTTTTTT	CACRQGKPNEKLFF
TRBV7-9	many	TRBJ2-7	TRBD1	14	TGTGCCAGCAGCTGGACAGGGGGCATCTACGAGCAGTACTTC	CASSWTGGIYEQYF
TRBV28	many	TRBJ2-5	.	14	TGTGCCAGCGGCGCGTCAGGGAGCCAAGAGACCCAGTACTTC	CASGASGSQETQYF
TRBV19	.	TRBJ2-2	.	14	TGTGCCAGTACTGATGTCGGGGCCACCGGGGAGCTGTTTTTT	CASTDVGATGELFF
TRBV10-1	many	TRBJ2-5	TRBD2	14	TGCGCCAGCAGTGAATTTAGCGGGGGGGAGACCCAGTACTTC	CASSEFSGGETQYF
TRBV20-1	.	TRBJ2-3	TRBD2	15	TGCAGTGCTAGTAGCGGGGACCACAGCACAGATACGCAGTATTTT	CSASSGDHSTDTQYF
TRBV4-1	many	TRBJ1-5	.	15	TGCGCCAGCAGCCAAGAGGGAACAGGAAGGGGGCCCCAGCATTTT	CASSQEGTGRGPQHF
TRBV4-2	many	TRBJ2-2	TRBD2	19	TGTGCCAGCAGCCAAGACGCGAGGACTAGCGGGGGGGACACCGGGGAGCTGTTTTTT	CASSQDARTSGGDTGELFF
TRBV7-7	many	TRBJ2-1	TRBD1	15	TGTGCTAGCAGCTTAGCCCCGGACAGGGCTAGTGAGCAGTTCTTC	CASSLAPDRASEQFF
TRBV7-6	many	TRBJ2-1	TRBD2	19	TGTGCCAGCAGCTTAGGAGCTCTAGCGGGGGCCCTATCCTACAATGAGCAGTTCTTC	CASSLGALAGALSYNEQFF
TRBV6-6	many	TRBJ1-1	.	16	TGTGCCAGCAGTTACCCCCCCCAGACAGGGAACACTGAAGCTTTCTTT	CASSYPPQTGNTEAFF
TRBV7-6	many	TRBJ2-1	TRBD2	18	TGTGCCAGCAGCAACCTCTCTGGTAGCGGGGGGACCTACAATGAGCAGTTCTTC	CASSNLSGSGGTYNEQFF
TRBV5-1	.	TRBJ2-7	.	14	TGCGCCAGCAGCTTAGCAGAGGGAAACTACGAGCAGTACTTC	CASSLAEGNYEQYF
TRBV12-3/TRBV12-4	many	TRBJ1-2	.	13	TGTGCCAGCACCCCGGACAGCAGCTATGGCTACACCTTC	CASTPDSSYGYTF
TRBV19	.	TRBJ2-7	TRBD1	14	TGTGCCAGTAGTACCAGGGACAGCTCCTACGAGCAGTACTTC	CASSTRDSSYEQYF
TRBV2	many	TRBJ2-7	TRBD1	13	TGTGCCAGCAGACAGGGGCTAACCTACGAGCAGTACTTC	CASRQGLTYEQYF
TRBV6-6	many	TRBJ1-1	.	14	TGTGCCAGCAGGGGTCCGGGAACGCACACTGAAGCTTTCTTT	CASRGPGTHTEAFF
TRBV2	.	TRBJ2-5	.	11	TGTGCAGCAAGCATCAAAGAGACCCAGTACTTC	CAASIKETQYF
TRBV12-3/TRBV12-4	.	TRBJ2-1	TRBD2	15	TGTGCCAGCACTAGAAGCGGGAGTGTCTACAATGAGCAGTTCTTC	CASTRSGSVYNEQFF
TRBV7-3	many	TRBJ2-1	.	16	TGTGCCAGCAGCTTTCACGAGGCCCTAGGGAGGAATGAGCAGTTCTTC	CASSFHEALGRNEQFF
TRBV6-6	medium-sized	TRBJ2-3	.	12	TGTGCCAGCAGCCTTAGCACAGATACGCAGTATTTT	CASSLSTDTQYF
TRBV10-3	many	TRBJ2-7	TRBD2	18	TGTGCCATCTGGGATCCGGGACTAGCGGGGGGTAGCTCCTACGAGCAGTACTTC	CAIWDPGLAGGSSYEQYF
TRBV28	many	TRBJ2-2	.	13	TGTGCCACCCAGCCGCGGAACACCGGGGAGCTGTTTTTT	CATQPRNTGELFF
TRBV18	.	TRBJ1-5	.	15	TGTGCCAGCTCACCAGGGACGGGGTACAATCAGCCCCAGCATTTT	CASSPGTGYNQPQHF
TRBV18	many	TRBJ2-7	.	13	TGTGCCACCTGCGCCGGCAGCTCCTACGAGCAGTACTTC	CATCAGSSYEQYF
TRBV27	many	TRBJ1-1	.	14	TGTGCCAGCAGTTTAATTCCGGTGAACACTGAAGCTTTCTTT	CASSLIPVNTEAFF